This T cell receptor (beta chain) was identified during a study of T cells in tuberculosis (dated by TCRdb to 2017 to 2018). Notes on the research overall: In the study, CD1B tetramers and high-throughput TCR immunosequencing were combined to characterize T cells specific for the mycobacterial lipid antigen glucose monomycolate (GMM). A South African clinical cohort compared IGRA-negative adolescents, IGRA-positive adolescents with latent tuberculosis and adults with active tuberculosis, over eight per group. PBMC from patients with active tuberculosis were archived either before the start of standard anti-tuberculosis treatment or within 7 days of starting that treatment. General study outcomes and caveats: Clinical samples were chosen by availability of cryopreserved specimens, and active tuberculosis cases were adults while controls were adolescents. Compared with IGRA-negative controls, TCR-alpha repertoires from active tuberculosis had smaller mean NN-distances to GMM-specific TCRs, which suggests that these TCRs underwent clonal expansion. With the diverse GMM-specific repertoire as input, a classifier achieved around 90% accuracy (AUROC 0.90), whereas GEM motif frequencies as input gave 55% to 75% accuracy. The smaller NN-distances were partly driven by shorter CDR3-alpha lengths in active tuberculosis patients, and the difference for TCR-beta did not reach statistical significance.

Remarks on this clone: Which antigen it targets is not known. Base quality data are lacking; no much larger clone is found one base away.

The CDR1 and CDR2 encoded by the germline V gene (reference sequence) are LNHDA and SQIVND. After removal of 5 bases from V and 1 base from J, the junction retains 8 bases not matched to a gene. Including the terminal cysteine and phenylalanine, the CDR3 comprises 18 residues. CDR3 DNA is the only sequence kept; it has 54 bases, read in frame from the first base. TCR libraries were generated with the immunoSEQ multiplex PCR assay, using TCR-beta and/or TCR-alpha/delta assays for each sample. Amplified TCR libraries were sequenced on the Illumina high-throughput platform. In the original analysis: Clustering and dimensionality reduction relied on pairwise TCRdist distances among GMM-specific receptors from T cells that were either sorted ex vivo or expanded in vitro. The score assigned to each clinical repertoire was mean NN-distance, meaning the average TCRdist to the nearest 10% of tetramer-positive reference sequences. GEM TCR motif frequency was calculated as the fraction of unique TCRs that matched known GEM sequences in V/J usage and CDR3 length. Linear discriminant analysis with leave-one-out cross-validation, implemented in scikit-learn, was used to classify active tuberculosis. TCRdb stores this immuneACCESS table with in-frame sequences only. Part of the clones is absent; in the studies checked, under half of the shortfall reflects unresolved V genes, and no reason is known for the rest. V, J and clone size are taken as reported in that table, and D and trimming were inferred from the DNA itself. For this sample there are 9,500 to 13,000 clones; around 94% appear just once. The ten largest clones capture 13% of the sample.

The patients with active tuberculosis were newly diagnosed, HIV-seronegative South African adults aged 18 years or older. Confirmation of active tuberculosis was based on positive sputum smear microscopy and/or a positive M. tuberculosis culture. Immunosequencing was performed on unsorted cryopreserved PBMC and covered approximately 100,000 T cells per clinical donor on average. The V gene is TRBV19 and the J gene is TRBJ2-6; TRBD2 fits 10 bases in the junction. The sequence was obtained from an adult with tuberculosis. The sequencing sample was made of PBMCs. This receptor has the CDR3 CASSPSSSGGSGANVLTF. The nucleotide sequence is TGTGCCAGTAGTCCGAGTTCTAGCGGGGGTTCTGGGGCCAACGTCCTGACTTTC.